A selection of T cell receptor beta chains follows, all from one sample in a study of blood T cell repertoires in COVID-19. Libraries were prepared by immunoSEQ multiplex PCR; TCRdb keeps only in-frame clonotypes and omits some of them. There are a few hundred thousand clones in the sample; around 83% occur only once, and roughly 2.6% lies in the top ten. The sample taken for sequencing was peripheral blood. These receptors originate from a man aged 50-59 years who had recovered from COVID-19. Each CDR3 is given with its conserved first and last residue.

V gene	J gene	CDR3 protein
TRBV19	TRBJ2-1	CASSIGTSGTYNEQFF
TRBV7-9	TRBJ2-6	CASGAAGANVLTF
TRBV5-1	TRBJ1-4	CASSLQGVRHEKLFF
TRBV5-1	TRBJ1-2	CASSHGQGDGYTF
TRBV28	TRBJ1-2	CASRPLGQGNGYTF
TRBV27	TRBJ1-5	CASRRTGTNQPQHF
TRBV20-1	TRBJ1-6	CSASRATPLHF
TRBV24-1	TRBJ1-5	CATAGGISNQPQHF
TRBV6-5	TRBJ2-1	CASNGLAGVGEQFF
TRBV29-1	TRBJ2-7	CSVTDGLAGEEQYF
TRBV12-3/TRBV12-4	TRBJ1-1	CASSSFMFTEAFF
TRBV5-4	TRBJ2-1	CASSARLAGGSEEQFF
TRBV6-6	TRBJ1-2	CASSPGTGAPYGYTF
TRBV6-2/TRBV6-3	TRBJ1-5	CASSLRWNQPQHF
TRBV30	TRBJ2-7	CAWSVPPGAPGEQYF
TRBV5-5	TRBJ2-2	CASSLSGETGELFF
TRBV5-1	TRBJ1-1	CASSLLSQANTEAFF
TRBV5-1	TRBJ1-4	CASSLGTQRGEKLFF
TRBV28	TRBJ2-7	CASSFGGLEYEQYF
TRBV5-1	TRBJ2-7	CASSPGVKERGEQYF
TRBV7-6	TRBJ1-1	CASSLGVRTEAFF
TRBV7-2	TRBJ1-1	CASSPSGGSTEAFF